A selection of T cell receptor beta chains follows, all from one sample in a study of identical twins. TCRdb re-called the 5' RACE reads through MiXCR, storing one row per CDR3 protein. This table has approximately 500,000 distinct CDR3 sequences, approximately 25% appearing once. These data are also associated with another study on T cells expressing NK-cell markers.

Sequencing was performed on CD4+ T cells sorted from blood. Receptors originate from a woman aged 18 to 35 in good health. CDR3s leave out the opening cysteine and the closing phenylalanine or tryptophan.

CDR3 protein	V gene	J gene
SASPDTTGELF	TRBV20-1	TRBJ2-2
ASSQDPHPTVTEAF	TRBV4-1	TRBJ1-1
ASSYGGRWNEQF	TRBV6-5	TRBJ2-1
ASSVAGTGELF	TRBV9	TRBJ2-2
ASSSGQGLPEQY	TRBV5-1	TRBJ2-7
ASSPVWGGPQH	TRBV18	TRBJ1-5
ASSQLLRNTGELF	TRBV7-2	TRBJ2-2
AISESGNSGANVLT	TRBV10-3	TRBJ2-6
ASSLWDRGNEQF	TRBV7-8	TRBJ2-1
ASRGDRKETQY	TRBV2	TRBJ2-5
ASSPAGQNLDEQF	TRBV7-2	TRBJ2-1
SARQLREQF	TRBV20-1	TRBJ2-1
ASSSDKGGAGNTIY	TRBV5-1	TRBJ1-3
ASSEVMRGQTNSYEQY	TRBV25-1	TRBJ2-7
SVGPNNEQF	TRBV29-1	TRBJ2-1